The 22 T cell receptor beta chains below all came from one sample that was sequenced in a study of tumor and adjacent non-tumor tissue in lung cancer. The template was RNA from unsorted bulk tissue. TCRbeta libraries were built with three rounds of nested PCR, modified from ARM-PCR. TCRdb independently ran MiXCR on the multiplex PCR reads; one entry per CDR3 protein. The sample shows more than 75,000 distinct CDR3 sequences, roughly 80% of them seen only once. Material: lung tumor tissue. These receptor sequences come from a woman in her forties or fifties with non-small cell lung cancer.

The V call is TRBV20-1, the J call TRBJ2-7, with a possible D match to TRBD2 (6 bases). The J call is in doubt because the DNA end fits TRBJ2-1 better. The CDR3 length is 15 residues. Germline CDR1 and CDR2: DFQATT and SNEGSKA (reference sequence). For the CDR3, the DNA is TGCAGTGCTAGAGATCGGGCGGAGGGCTGGTACGAGCAGTTCTTC. Its translation is CSARDRAEGWYEQFF.

Worth noting for this clonotype: A read error is likely, as this CDR3 ends without the conserved phenylalanine or tryptophan. This chain connects TRBV29-1 to TRBJ2-3, with D possibly being TRBD2 (6 bases). V was pared by 4 bases and J by 6 bases, with 14 bases between. This CDR3 spans 13 amino acids. Germline V CDR1 and CDR2: SQVTM, ANQGSEA. CDR3 sequence reads: CSVVGGLTDTQYL. CDR3 DNA sequence: TGCAGCGTTGTGGGAGGTCTCACGGATACGCAGTATCTT.

Turning to this clonotype: Since the CDR3 does not end with the conserved phenylalanine or tryptophan, this likely comes from a read error. The DNA is left out, because the CDR3 cannot be placed on it with certainty; the CDR3 is given as TCRdb lists it. CDR3 region: CNVEEPYPTGIP. The chain joins TRBV29-1 to TRBJ2-1; no DNA check was done on the table's D call, TRBD1. Per the germline V gene, CDR1 is SQVTM and CDR2 is ANQGSEA. Termini included, the CDR3 measures 12 amino acids.

Points on this clonotype: The conserved phenylalanine or tryptophan normally closing the CDR3 is absent here, so this likely arose from a read error. The V call is TRBV4-1, the J call TRBJ1-1, with D uncertain. Germline CDR1 is MGHRA and CDR2 is YSYEKL. CDR3 length: 16 amino acids. V was clipped by 0 bases and J by 1 base, with 12 bases between them. The CDR3 nucleotides are TGCGCCAGCAGCCAAGATGGTTACATGGCGAACACTGAAGCTTTCTTA. Its protein is CASSQDGYMANTEAFL.

This clonotype was seen once. Sequence at one end of the junction differs from germline and may be a read error. The V and J genes are TRBV4-1 and TRBJ1-5; 10 positions agree with TRBD1. CDR3 size: 14 residues. Germline values: CDR1 MGHRA, CDR2 YSYEKL. CDR3 in amino acids: CASSQEDRGLLQHF. The CDR3 DNA reads TGCGCTAGCAGCCAAGAGGACAGGGGGTTACTCCAGCATTTT.

In regard to this clonotype: Relative to the germline gene, one junction end is altered; a read error may explain this. The chain carries TRBV29-1 and TRBJ2-1, with 7 bases matching TRBD2. This CDR3 has 13 amino acids. Germline CDR1 reads SQVTM; CDR2 reads ANQGSEA. CDR3 residues: CSIERTSFNEQFF. The DNA of the CDR3 is TGCAGCATTGAGAGGACTAGTTTCAATGAGCAGTTCTTC.

Of note for this clonotype: One end of the junction is discordant with germline, which a read error may explain. This sequence joins TRBV20-1 and TRBJ2-7; no reliable D call. There are 14 residues in the CDR3. Germline values: CDR1 DFQATT, CDR2 SNEGSKA (reference sequence). CDR3 bases: TGCAGTGCTAGAGATGTCGGTAGCTCCTACAAGCAATACTTC. Encoded protein: CSARDVGSSYKQYF.

This clonotype was seen a few times. A read error is likely, as this CDR3 ends without the conserved phenylalanine or tryptophan. The limits of the CDR3 on the DNA are not certain, so only TCRdb's listed CDR3 is given. The J gene is TRBJ2-7, the V gene TRBV5-6; the D call of TRBD1 is as the table states it, not checked on the DNA. The CDR3 has 12 residues if both end residues are counted. Per germline, CDR1 SGHDT and CDR2 YYEEEE. The CDR3 sequence: CATSYWGTEQYL.

This clonotype has a single count. At one end the junction does not follow the germline gene, possibly because of a read error. V and J are TRBV6-2 or TRBV6-3 and TRBJ2-2, with D uncertain. Germline V lookup: CDR1 MNHEY, CDR2 SVGEGT. The CDR3 totals 13 residues. The CDR3: CSSSYTNAGELFF. The CDR3 DNA reads TGTTCCAGCAGTTATACGAACGCCGGGGAGCTGTTTTTT.

Concerning this clonotype: The junction departs from the called germline gene at one end, perhaps through a read error. This sequence joins TRBV6-6 and TRBJ2-7; the match to TRBD1 covers 9 bases. Germline V gene sequence: CDR1 MNHNY, CDR2 SVGAGI (reference sequence). The CDR3 runs 15 residues. The CDR3 region is CASSQPVQGAYEQYF. The CDR3 DNA is TGTGCTAGCAGCCAACCGGTACAGGGGGCTTACGAGCAGTACTTC.

As to this clonotype: At one end the junction does not follow the germline gene, possibly because of a read error. The J gene is TRBJ1-4, the V gene TRBV20-1; D not certain. The CDR3 length is 11 residues. In germline, CDR1 is DFQATT, CDR2 SNEGSKA (reference sequence). The CDR3 nucleotides are TGCAGTGCACGGCGCGATCAAAAACTGTATTTT. This codes for CSARRDQKLYF.

On this clonotype: Compared with germline, one end of the junction differs, possibly owing to a read error. The chain carries TRBV4-1 and TRBJ2-7; D ambiguous. The CDR3 covers 14 residues. CDR1 and CDR2 from the germline V gene are MGHRA and YSYEKL. The CDR3 reads CGSSQGPATYEQYF. The CDR3 DNA follows: TGTGGCAGCAGCCAAGGGCCAGCAACCTACGAGCAGTACTTC.

V and J are TRBV5-4 and TRBJ2-1; TRBD2 matches at 13 bases. The CDR3 runs 21 residues. Germline-derived CDR1 and CDR2 are SGHNT and YYREEE (reference sequence). The trim removed 6 bases at V and 4 bases at J, leaving 22 bases unmatched. Here the CDR3 reads CASNNHDRGGGLAGDYNEQFF. For the CDR3, the DNA is TGTGCCAGCAATAACCACGACAGGGGAGGAGGACTAGCGGGAGATTACAATGAGCAGTTCTTC.

Comment on this clonotype: At one boundary the junction diverges from the germline segment, which might be a read error. The V gene is TRBV6-2 or TRBV6-3, the J gene TRBJ2-7; D possibly uses TRBD1 or TRBD2 (5 bases each). The germline V gene has CDR1 MNHEY and CDR2 SVGEGT. The CDR3 has 16 amino acids. The DNA for the CDR3 is TGTGTCAGCAGTTACCCGACGACGGGGCTCGGCTACGAGCAGTACTTC. Translating gives CVSSYPTTGLGYEQYF.

Concerning this clonotype: Compared with germline, one end of the junction differs, possibly owing to a read error. This chain connects TRBV29-1 to TRBJ2-2; 7 bases are a match to TRBD2. The germline V gene has CDR1 SQVTM and CDR2 ANQGSEA. The CDR3 is 15 amino acids. The CDR3 is CNVVLLAGDVGELFF. DNA for the CDR3: TGCAACGTTGTTCTCCTGGCGGGAGACGTCGGGGAGCTGTTTTTT.

Concerning this clonotype itself: At one boundary the junction diverges from the germline segment, which might be a read error. CDR3 sequence: CAISLTGRGNQPQLF. The CDR3 DNA is TGTGCCATCAGCTTAACGGGCCGAGGCAATCAGCCCCAGCTTTTT. This chain links TRBV11-2 with TRBJ1-5; no reliable D call. The CDR3 loop spans 15 amino acids. Germline V lookup: CDR1 SGHAT, CDR2 FQNNGV.

Comments on this clonotype: As the CDR3 is not closed by the conserved phenylalanine or tryptophan, this likely results from a read error. The chain couples TRBV29-1 to TRBJ2-7; a weak D match, TRBD2 (6 bases). V dropped 8 bases and J dropped 2 bases, with 16 bases sitting between them. The CDR3 runs 13 residues. Germline lookup yields CDR1 SQVTM and CDR2 ANQGSEA. CDR3: CSLGRGYAYEQYL. The CDR3 nucleotides are TGCAGCCTCGGGAGAGGCTATGCCTACGAGCAGTACCTC.

A word on this clonotype: The CDR3 end shows no conserved phenylalanine or tryptophan, and so a read error is likely. The chain recombines TRBV12-3 or TRBV12-4 with TRBJ1-5; TRBD1 might be the D (5 bases). The CDR3 has 12 amino acids. CDR3 sequence reads: CASTQGDQSQHS. As DNA, the CDR3 is TGTGCCAGCACTCAGGGCGATCAGTCCCAGCATTCT.

The sample holds one count of this clonotype. Sequence at one end of the junction differs from germline and may be a read error. This chain joins TRBV6-2 or TRBV6-3 and TRBJ2-1, with D possibly being TRBD2 (5 bases). Germline loops: CDR1 MNHEY, CDR2 SVGEGT. The CDR3 covers 15 residues. CDR3 sequence: CACSSRLPANNEQFF. Here the CDR3 DNA reads TGTGCCTGCAGTTCACGACTACCGGCCAACAATGAGCAGTTCTTC.

As regards this clonotype: The germline gene is not matched at one end of the junction; a read error may be the cause. The V gene is TRBV29-1, the J gene TRBJ2-7; perhaps TRBD1 as D (6 bases). The CDR3 has 13 amino acids. The germline V gene encodes CDR1 SQVTM and CDR2 ANQGSEA. The CDR3 nucleotides are TGCAGCATTGAAGGGACAATTAACAACGAGCAGTACTTC. Protein sequence: CSIEGTINNEQYF.

The V call is TRBV11-2, the J call TRBJ2-5; D not resolved. V lost 7 bases and J 5 bases, leaving 11 bases between the germline ends. Germline CDR1 SGHAT, CDR2 FQNNGV. The CDR3 covers 12 residues. The CDR3 DNA reads TGTGCCAGCAACCTTACAATGGAGACCCAGTACTTC. It codes for CASNLTMETQYF.

The sample holds many counts of this clonotype. This sequence joins TRBV12-3 or TRBV12-4 and TRBJ2-5; 8 positions match TRBD2. The CDR3 totals 13 residues. J gave up 5 bases and V 4 bases, and 3 bases lay outside the gene matches. Here the CDR3 DNA reads TGTGCCAGCAGTTCTCGGGAGGGGGAGACCCAGTACTTC. Its translation: CASSSREGETQYF.